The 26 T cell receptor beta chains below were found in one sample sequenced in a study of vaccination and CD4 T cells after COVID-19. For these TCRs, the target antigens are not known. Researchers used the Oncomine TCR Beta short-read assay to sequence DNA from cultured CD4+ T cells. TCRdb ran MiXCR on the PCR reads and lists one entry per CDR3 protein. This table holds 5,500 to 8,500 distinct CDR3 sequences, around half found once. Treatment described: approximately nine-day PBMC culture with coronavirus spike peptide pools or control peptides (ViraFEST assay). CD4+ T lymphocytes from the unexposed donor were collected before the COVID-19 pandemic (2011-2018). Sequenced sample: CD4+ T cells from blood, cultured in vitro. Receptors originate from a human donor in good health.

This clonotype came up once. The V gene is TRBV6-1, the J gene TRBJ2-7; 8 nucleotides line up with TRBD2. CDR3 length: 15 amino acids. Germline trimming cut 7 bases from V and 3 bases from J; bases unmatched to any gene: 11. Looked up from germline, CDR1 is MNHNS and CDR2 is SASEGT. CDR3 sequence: CASTSWAGGNYEQYF. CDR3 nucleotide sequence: TGTGCCAGCACCTCATGGGCGGGGGGAAACTACGAGCAGTACTTC.

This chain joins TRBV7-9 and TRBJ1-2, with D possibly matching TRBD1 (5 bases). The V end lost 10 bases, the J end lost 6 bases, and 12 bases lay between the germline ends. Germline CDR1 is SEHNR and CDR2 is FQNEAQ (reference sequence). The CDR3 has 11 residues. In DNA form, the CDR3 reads TGTGCCAACGAGGGGCACGATGGCTACACCTTC. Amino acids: CANEGHDGYTF.

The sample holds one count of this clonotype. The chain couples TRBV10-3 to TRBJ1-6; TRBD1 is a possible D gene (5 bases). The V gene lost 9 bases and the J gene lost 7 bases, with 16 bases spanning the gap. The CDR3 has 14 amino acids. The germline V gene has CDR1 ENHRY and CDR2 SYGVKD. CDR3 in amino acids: CAMRAGRGNSPLHF. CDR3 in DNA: TGTGCCATGCGTGCGGGACGGGGAAATTCACCCCTCCACTTT.

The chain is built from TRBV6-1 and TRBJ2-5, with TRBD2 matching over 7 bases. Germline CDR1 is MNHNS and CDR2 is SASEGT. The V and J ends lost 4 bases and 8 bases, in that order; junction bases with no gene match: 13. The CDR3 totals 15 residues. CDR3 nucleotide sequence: TGTGCCAGCAGTGGGACTGACAGTTGGGGGGGAACCCAGTACTTC. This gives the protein CASSGTDSWGGTQYF.

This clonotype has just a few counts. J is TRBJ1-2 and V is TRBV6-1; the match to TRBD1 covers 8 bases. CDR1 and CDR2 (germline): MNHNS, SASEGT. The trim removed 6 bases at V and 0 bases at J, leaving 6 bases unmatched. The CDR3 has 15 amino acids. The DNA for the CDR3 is TGTGCCAGCAGAAGGGCAGGGGGCTCTAACTATGGCTACACCTTC. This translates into CASRRAGGSNYGYTF.

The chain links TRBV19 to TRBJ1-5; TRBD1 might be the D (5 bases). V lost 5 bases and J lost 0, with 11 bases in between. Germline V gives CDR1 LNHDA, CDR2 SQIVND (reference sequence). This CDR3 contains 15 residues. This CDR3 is CASSPTASSNQPQHF. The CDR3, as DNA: TGTGCCAGTAGTCCGACAGCGAGTAGCAATCAGCCCCAGCATTTT.

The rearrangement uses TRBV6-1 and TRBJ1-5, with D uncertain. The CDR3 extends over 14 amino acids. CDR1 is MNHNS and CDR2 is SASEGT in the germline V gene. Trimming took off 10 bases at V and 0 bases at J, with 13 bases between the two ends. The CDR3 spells CATTPLYSNQPQHF. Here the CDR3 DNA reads TGTGCCACCACCCCCCTTTATAGCAATCAGCCCCAGCATTTT.

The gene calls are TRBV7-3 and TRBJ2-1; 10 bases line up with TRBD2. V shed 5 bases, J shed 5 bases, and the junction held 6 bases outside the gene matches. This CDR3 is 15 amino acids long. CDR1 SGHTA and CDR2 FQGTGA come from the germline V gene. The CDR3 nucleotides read TGTGCCAGCAGCGCGGTAGCGGGGGGAAACAATGAGCAGTTCTTC. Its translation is CASSAVAGGNNEQFF.

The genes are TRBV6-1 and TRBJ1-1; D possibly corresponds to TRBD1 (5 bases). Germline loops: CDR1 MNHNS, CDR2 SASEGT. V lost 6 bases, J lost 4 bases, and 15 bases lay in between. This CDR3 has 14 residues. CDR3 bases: TGTGCCAGCAGCCTTAGACAGACTATCACTGAAGCTTTCTTT. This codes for CASSLRQTITEAFF.

DNA of the CDR3: TGTGCCAGCAGCTACAATAGGGAGACCCAGTACTTC. Its protein is CASSYNRETQYF. This chain joins TRBV7-9 and TRBJ2-5; no reliable D call. CDR1 SEHNR and CDR2 FQNEAQ come from the germline V gene (reference sequence). The CDR3 runs 12 residues. The ends were cut back, 4 bases at V and 5 bases at J, with 8 bases in the middle.

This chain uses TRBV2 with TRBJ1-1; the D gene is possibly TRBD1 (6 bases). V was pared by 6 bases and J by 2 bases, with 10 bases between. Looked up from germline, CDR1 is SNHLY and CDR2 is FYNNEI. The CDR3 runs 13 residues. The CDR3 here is CASRRTENTEAFF. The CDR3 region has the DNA TGTGCCAGCAGAAGGACAGAAAACACTGAAGCTTTCTTT.

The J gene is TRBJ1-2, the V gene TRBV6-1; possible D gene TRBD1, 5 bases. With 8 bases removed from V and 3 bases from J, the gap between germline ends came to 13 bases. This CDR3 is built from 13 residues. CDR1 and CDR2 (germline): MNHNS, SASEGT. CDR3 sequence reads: CASSPGPYYGYTF. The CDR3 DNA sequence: TGTGCCAGCTCTCCAGGGCCTTACTATGGCTACACCTTC.

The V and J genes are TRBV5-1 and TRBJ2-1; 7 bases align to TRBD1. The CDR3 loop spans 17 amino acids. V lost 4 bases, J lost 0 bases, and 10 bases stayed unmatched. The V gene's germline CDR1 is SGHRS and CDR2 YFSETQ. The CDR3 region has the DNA TGCGCCAGCAGCGCACAACAGGGGCAATTCTCCTACAATGAGCAGTTCTTC. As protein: CASSAQQGQFSYNEQFF. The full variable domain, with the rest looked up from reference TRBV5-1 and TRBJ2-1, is KAGVTQTPRYLIKTRGQQVTLSCSPISGHRSVSWYQQTPGQGLQFLFEYFSETQRNKGNFPGRFSGRQFSNSRSEMNVSTLELGDSALYLCASSAQQGQFSYNEQFFGPGTRLTVL.

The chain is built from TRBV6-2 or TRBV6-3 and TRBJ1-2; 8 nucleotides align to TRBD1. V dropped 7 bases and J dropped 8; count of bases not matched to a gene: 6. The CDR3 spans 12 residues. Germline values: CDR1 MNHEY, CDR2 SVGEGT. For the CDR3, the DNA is TGTGCCAGCAAGGACAGGGAAGGGGGCTACACCTTC. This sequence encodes CASKDREGGYTF.

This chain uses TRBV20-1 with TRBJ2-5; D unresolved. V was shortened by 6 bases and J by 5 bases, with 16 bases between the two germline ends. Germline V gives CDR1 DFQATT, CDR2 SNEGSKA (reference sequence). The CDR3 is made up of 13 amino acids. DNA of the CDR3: TGCAGTGCCACTCAATTTCGGATGGAGACCCAGTACTTC. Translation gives CSATQFRMETQYF.

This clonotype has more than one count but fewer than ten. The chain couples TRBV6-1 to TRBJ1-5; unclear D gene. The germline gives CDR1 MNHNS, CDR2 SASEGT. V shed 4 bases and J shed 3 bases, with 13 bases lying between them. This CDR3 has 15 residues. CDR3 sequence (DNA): TGTGCCAGCAGTGTATCCGGACTCAACAATCAGCCCCAGCATTTT. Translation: CASSVSGLNNQPQHF.

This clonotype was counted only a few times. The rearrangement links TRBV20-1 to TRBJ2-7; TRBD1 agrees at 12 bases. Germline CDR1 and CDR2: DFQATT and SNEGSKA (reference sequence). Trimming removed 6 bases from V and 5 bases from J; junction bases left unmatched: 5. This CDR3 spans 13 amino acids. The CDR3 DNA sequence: TGCAGTGCGCTCCGGGACAGGGGGCACGAGCAGTACTTC. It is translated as CSALRDRGHEQYF.

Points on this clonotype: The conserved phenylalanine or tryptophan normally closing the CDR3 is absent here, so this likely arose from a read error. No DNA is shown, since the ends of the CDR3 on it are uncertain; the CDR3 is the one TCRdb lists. The CDR3 region is CASSQGAGTGRAI. This rearrangement joins TRBV3-1 to TRBJ2-3; no check of the table's D call, TRBD1, against the DNA was made. The CDR3 is 13 amino acids in total, end residues counted. Germline V gene sequence: CDR1 LGHDT, CDR2 YNNKEL (reference sequence).

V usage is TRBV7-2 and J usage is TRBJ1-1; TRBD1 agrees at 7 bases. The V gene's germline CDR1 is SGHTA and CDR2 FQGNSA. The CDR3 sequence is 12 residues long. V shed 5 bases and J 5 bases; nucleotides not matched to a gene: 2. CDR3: CASSPTGTEAFF. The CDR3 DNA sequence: TGTGCCAGCAGCCCGACAGGGACTGAAGCTTTCTTT.

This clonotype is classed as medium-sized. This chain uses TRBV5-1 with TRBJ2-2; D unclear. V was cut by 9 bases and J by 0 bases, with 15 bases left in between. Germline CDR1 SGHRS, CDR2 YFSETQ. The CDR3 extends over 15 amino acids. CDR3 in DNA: TGCGCCACCTCTGTGGGCGGACCGAACACCGGGGAGCTGTTTTTT. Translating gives CATSVGGPNTGELFF.

DNA of the CDR3: TGCAGTGCCAACTTGGAAGCGGGGGGCTTTTCCTACAATGAGCAGTTCTTC. Its protein is CSANLEAGGFSYNEQFF. The chain recombines TRBV20-1 with TRBJ2-1, with 9 bases aligning to TRBD2. Germline values: CDR1 DFQATT, CDR2 SNEGSKA (reference sequence). The CDR3 spans 17 residues. V was clipped by 6 bases and J by 1 base; unmatched bases: 13.

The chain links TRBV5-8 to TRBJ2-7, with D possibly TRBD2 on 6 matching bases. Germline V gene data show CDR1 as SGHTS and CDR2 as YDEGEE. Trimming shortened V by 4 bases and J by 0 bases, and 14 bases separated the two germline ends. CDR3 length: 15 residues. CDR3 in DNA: TGTGCCAGCAGCGCGGGACGGCTGAGCTCCTACGAGCAGTACTTC. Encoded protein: CASSAGRLSSYEQYF.

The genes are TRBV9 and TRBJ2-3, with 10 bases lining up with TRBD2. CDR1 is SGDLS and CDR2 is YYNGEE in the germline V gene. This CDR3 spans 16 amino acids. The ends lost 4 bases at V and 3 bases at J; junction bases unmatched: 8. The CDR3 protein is CASSLRTSGLTDTQYF. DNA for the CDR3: TGTGCCAGCAGCCTACGGACTAGCGGACTTACAGATACGCAGTATTTT. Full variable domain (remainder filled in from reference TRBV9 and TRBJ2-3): DSGVTQTPKHLITATGQRVTLRCSPRSGDLSVYWYQQSLDQGLQFLIQYYNGEERAKGNILERFSAQQFPDLHSELNLSSLELGDSALYFCASSLRTSGLTDTQYFGPGTRLTVL.

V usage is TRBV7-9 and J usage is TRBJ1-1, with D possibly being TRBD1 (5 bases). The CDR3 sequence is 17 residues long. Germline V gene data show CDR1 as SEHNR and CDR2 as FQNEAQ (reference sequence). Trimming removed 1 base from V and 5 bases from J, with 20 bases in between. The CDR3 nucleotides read TGTGCCAGCAGCTTAGTAGGCGGGGATCAGTACAGGACTGAAGCTTTCTTT. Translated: CASSLVGGDQYRTEAFF.

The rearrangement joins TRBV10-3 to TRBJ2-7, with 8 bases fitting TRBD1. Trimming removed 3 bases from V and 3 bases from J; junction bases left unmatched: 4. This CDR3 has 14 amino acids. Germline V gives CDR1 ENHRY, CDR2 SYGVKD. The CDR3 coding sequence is TGTGCCATCAGTGACGAGGACAGGGTCTACGAGCAGTACTTC. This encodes CAISDEDRVYEQYF.

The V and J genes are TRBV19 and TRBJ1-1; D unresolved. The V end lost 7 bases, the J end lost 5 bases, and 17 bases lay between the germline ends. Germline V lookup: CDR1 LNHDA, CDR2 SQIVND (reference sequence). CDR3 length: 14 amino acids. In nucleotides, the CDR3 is TGTGCCAGTATCTCTCACAACGGGCAAACTGAAGCTTTCTTT. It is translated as CASISHNGQTEAFF. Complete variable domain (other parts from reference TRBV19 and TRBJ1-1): DGGITQSPKYLFRKEGQNVTLSCEQNLNHDAMYWYRQDPGQGLRLIYYSQIVNDFQKGDIAEGYSVSREKKESFPLTVTSAQKNPTAFYLCASISHNGQTEAFFGQGTRLTVV.